Listed here are 31 T cell receptor beta chains from one sample, sequenced in a study of blood T cell repertoires in COVID-19. Method: immunoSEQ multiplex PCR; TCRdb's copy keeps in-frame clones and lacks some. Among 250,000 or so clones listed, nearly 90% were seen once. The sample comprised peripheral blood. The receptor source for this set is a woman aged 35 to 49 who had recovered from COVID-19.

This clone has a handful of counts. The CDR3 is CASGLDPTGFPVTV. In DNA, the CDR3 is TGTGCTAGTGGTTTGGACCCGACAGGTTTCCCTGTGACGGTC. The rearrangement links TRBV12-5 to TRBJ2-7, with a possible D match to TRBD1 (6 bases). CDR1 LGHNT and CDR2 FRNRAP come from the germline V gene. The CDR3 contains 14 residues.

This chain connects TRBV28 to TRBJ1-2; D is perhaps TRBD1 (5 bases). Germline V gives CDR1 MDHEN, CDR2 SYDVKM. With 4 bases removed from V and 4 bases from J, the gap between germline ends came to 10 bases. CDR3 length: 13 residues. This CDR3 is CASSSQTVYGYTF. The CDR3 DNA is TGTGCCAGCAGTTCGCAGACAGTCTATGGCTACACCTTC.

This sequence joins TRBV14 and TRBJ1-5; D is ambiguous. Trimming stripped 0 bases from V and 0 bases from J, with 12 bases between. The CDR3 consists of 17 residues. Looked up from germline, CDR1 is SGHDN and CDR2 is FVKESK. The CDR3 reads CASSQDRGPYSNQPQHF. CDR3 DNA sequence: TGTGCCAGCAGCCAAGATCGCGGCCCGTATAGCAATCAGCCCCAGCATTTT.

The rearrangement links TRBV30 to TRBJ2-5; D is uncertain. This CDR3 contains 14 residues. V was shortened by 0 bases and J by 3 bases, with 11 bases between the two germline ends. Germline lookup yields CDR1 GTSNPN and CDR2 SVGIG (reference sequence). CDR3 DNA sequence: TGTGCCTGGAGTGTAGGTCACCAGGAAGAGACCCAGTACTTC. It is translated as CAWSVGHQEETQYF.

This rearrangement joins TRBV19 to TRBJ1-5, with 7 nucleotides matching TRBD1. The ends lost 5 bases at V and 0 bases at J; junction bases unmatched: 4. The germline gives CDR1 LNHDA, CDR2 SQIVND (reference sequence). The CDR3 length is 15 residues. Here the CDR3 reads CASSPGTDSNQPQHF. The DNA of the CDR3 is TGTGCCAGTAGTCCCGGGACAGATAGCAATCAGCCCCAGCATTTT. Together with reference TRBV19 and TRBJ1-5, the CDR3 gives the full variable domain: DGGITQSPKYLFRKEGQNVTLSCEQNLNHDAMYWYRQDPGQGLRLIYYSQIVNDFQKGDIAEGYSVSREKKESFPLTVTSAQKNPTAFYLCASSPGTDSNQPQHFGDGTRLSIL.

The V gene is TRBV5-1, the J gene TRBJ2-5, with 8 bases identical to TRBD1. CDR3 length equals 12 residues. The V gene end was trimmed by 7 bases and the J gene end by 5 bases; junction bases not matched to a gene: 4. Germline loops: CDR1 SGHRS, CDR2 YFSETQ. In nucleotides, the CDR3 is TGCGCCAGCGCCGGACAGGGTGAGACCCAGTACTTC. It specifies CASAGQGETQYF. Full variable domain (rest looked up from reference TRBV5-1 and TRBJ2-5): KAGVTQTPRYLIKTRGQQVTLSCSPISGHRSVSWYQQTPGQGLQFLFEYFSETQRNKGNFPGRFSGRQFSNSRSEMNVSTLELGDSALYLCASAGQGETQYFGPGTRLLVL.

The genes are TRBV27 and TRBJ2-3, with TRBD2 matching 10 bases. This CDR3 spans 16 amino acids. In germline, CDR1 is MNHEY, CDR2 SMNVEV (reference sequence). Germline trimming cut 6 bases from V and 4 bases from J; bases unmatched to any gene: 10. The DNA for the CDR3 is TGTGCCAGCAGCCCCGGAAGCGGGGGGGTTGCAGATACGCAGTATTTT. Its protein is CASSPGSGGVADTQYF.

This sequence joins TRBV11-3 and TRBJ2-5; maybe TRBD2 (6 bases). CDR1 and CDR2 (germline): SGHNT, YENEEA. The CDR3 has 14 amino acids. V was shortened by 1 base and J by 4 bases, with 10 bases between the two germline ends. The CDR3 coding sequence is TGTGCCAGCAGCTTAGGACTAGGCCGAGAGACCCAGTACTTC. This gives the protein CASSLGLGRETQYF.

CDR3 residues: CASSFLQDNEQFF. CDR3 nucleotide sequence: TGTGCCAGCAGCTTCTTACAAGACAATGAGCAGTTCTTC. The chain couples TRBV5-5 to TRBJ2-1, with no clear D. In germline, CDR1 is SGHKS, CDR2 YYEKEE (reference sequence). This CDR3 is built from 13 residues. V shed 2 bases and J shed 5 bases, with 8 bases lying between them.

The chain recombines TRBV3-1 (or the pseudogene TRBV3-2) with TRBJ2-5; the D gene is possibly TRBD2 (5 bases). In germline, CDR1 is LGHDT, CDR2 YNNKEL (reference sequence). V lost 1 base to trimming and J lost 5 bases, with 20 bases between them. The CDR3 runs 17 residues. CDR3: CASSQGTPGNRGETQYF. The CDR3 coding sequence is TGTGCCAGCAGCCAAGGAACTCCCGGGAACCGAGGTGAGACCCAGTACTTC.

This rearrangement joins TRBV30 to TRBJ2-2; tentative D call: TRBD2 (6 bases). V lost 1 base, J lost 6 bases, and 9 bases lay in between. Per the germline V gene, CDR1 is GTSNPN and CDR2 is SVGIG (reference sequence). The CDR3 extends over 13 amino acids. The CDR3 sequence: CAWSGGDAGELFF. The CDR3 DNA reads as TGTGCCTGGAGTGGCGGGGACGCCGGGGAGCTGTTTTTT. Filled out from reference TRBV30 and TRBJ2-2, the complete variable domain reads SQTIHQWPATLVQPVGSPLSLECTVEGTSNPNLYWYRQAAGRGLQLLFYSVGIGQISSEVPQNLSASRPQDRQFILSSKKLLLSDSGFYLCAWSGGDAGELFFGEGSRLTVL.

This chain uses TRBV5-6 with TRBJ1-2, with TRBD1 identical over 8 bases. CDR1 SGHDT and CDR2 YYEEEE come from the germline V gene. V gave up 0 bases and J gave up 8 bases; unmatched junction bases: 3. CDR3 length: 13 amino acids. DNA of the CDR3: TGTGCCAGCAGCTTGGCCACAGGGGGAGGCTACACCTTC. This gives the protein CASSLATGGGYTF.

This chain joins TRBV2 and TRBJ2-1; TRBD2 matches at 8 bases. Germline trimming cut 8 bases from V and 8 bases from J; bases unmatched to any gene: 11. The CDR3 is made up of 14 amino acids. CDR1 is SNHLY, CDR2 FYNNEI, per germline. The CDR3 DNA sequence: TGTGCCAGCGACCCGGGACTAGGATTATATGAGCAGTTCTTC. Translated, it gives CASDPGLGLYEQFF.

The V and J genes are TRBV21-1 and TRBJ2-7; TRBD2, the table's D call, was not compared with the DNA. TRBV21-1 is classified as a pseudogene. The CDR3 runs 13 residues. CDR3 bases: TGTGCCAGCAGCGCTAGAAGGGGAGGCGAGCAGTACTTC. Translating gives CASSARRGGEQYF.

The V and J genes are TRBV9 and TRBJ1-3, with 8 positions matching TRBD1. This CDR3 is 14 amino acids long. Per germline, CDR1 SGDLS and CDR2 YYNGEE. The junction had 3 bases not matched to a gene; V was cut back by 6 bases and J by 1 base. The CDR3 reads CASTQGASGNTIYF. The CDR3 nucleotides are TGTGCCAGCACCCAGGGGGCGTCTGGAAACACCATATATTTT.

The V call is TRBV2, the J call TRBJ1-5; the D gene is possibly TRBD1 (6 bases). Trimming shortened V by 7 bases and J by 8 bases, and 15 bases separated the two germline ends. From germline, CDR1 is SNHLY and CDR2 FYNNEI. The CDR3 is 13 residues long. The CDR3, as DNA: TGTGCCAGCATGTCAGGGGTCCGAGAGCCCCAGCATTTT. Translating it yields CASMSGVREPQHF.

The chain is built from TRBV3-1 (or the pseudogene TRBV3-2) and TRBJ2-7; 8 positions match TRBD1. The CDR3 contains 15 residues. Germline V CDR1 and CDR2: LGHDT, YNNKEL (reference sequence). V was pared by 6 bases and J by 3 bases, with 10 bases of the junction left unmatched. The CDR3 nucleotides read TGTGCCAGCAGACCACCCGGGACAGGACTCTACGAGCAGTACGTC. Translated, it gives CASRPPGTGLYEQYV.

The gene calls are TRBV7-9 and TRBJ2-4; the match to TRBD1 covers 7 bases. The CDR3 sequence is 13 residues long. The germline V gene encodes CDR1 SEHNR and CDR2 FQNEAQ (reference sequence). J gave up 7 bases and V 5 bases, and 5 bases lay outside the gene matches. The CDR3 nucleotides read TGTGCCAGCAGCCATGACAGGGTTAACATTCAGTACTTC. This sequence encodes CASSHDRVNIQYF.

This clone was detected once. The V and J genes are TRBV10-3 and TRBJ1-2; D perhaps matches TRBD1 (6 bases). V was cut by 8 bases and J by 7 bases, with 14 bases left in between. The length of the CDR3 is 12 residues. Germline V gives CDR1 ENHRY, CDR2 SYGVKD. The CDR3 DNA reads as TGTGCCATCTCACCAGGGGCGGCTGGCTACACCTTC. Its protein product is CAISPGAAGYTF.

This sequence joins TRBV9 and TRBJ1-2, with D unclear. Germline V lookup: CDR1 SGDLS, CDR2 YYNGEE. V was cut by 0 bases and J by 4 bases, with 16 bases left in between. The CDR3 consists of 16 residues. This CDR3 is CASSVDSGGLGYGYTF. CDR3 coding DNA: TGTGCCAGCAGCGTAGATTCGGGAGGGTTGGGCTATGGCTACACCTTC.

This chain connects TRBV5-1 to TRBJ2-2; 8 positions match TRBD2. The CDR3 is 16 residues long. Per germline, CDR1 SGHRS and CDR2 YFSETQ. The V gene end was trimmed by 0 bases and the J gene end by 4 bases; junction bases not matched to a gene: 5. The CDR3: CASSLDSLAGTGELFF. CDR3 DNA sequence: TGCGCCAGCAGCTTGGACTCTCTAGCGGGCACCGGGGAGCTGTTTTTT.

CDR3 DNA sequence: TGTGCCAGCAGCACGCCCCATGGGGGGAGCAGGGTAGCTTTCTTT. It translates to CASSTPHGGSRVAFF. The chain employs TRBV13 and TRBJ1-1; D might be TRBD1 (5 bases). The V and J ends lost 5 bases and 10 bases respectively, with 23 bases between them. The CDR3 covers 15 residues. The germline V gene encodes CDR1 PRHDT and CDR2 FYEKMQ (reference sequence).

In its sample, this clone was seen a few times. The chain joins TRBV5-1 to TRBJ1-3; possibly TRBD1 for D (6 bases). The CDR3 spans 16 residues. Trimming stripped 4 bases from V and 8 bases from J, with 22 bases between. Germline values: CDR1 SGHRS, CDR2 YFSETQ. CDR3 region: CASSIQGTSLVDTIYF. CDR3 coding DNA: TGCGCCAGCAGCATACAGGGAACTTCTCTGGTCGACACCATATATTTT.

V usage is TRBV6-5 and J usage is TRBJ1-2; 10 nucleotides align to TRBD1. Trimming took 0 bases from V and 5 from J; bases not matched to a gene: 3. Per the germline V gene, CDR1 is MNHEY and CDR2 is SVGAGI. The CDR3 covers 15 residues. This CDR3 is CASSYSTGGAYGYTF. In DNA form, the CDR3 reads TGTGCCAGCAGTTACTCGACAGGGGGCGCTTATGGCTACACCTTC.

This clone was counted a few times. Here the CDR3 reads CASSEGFGQGTYEQYF. CDR3 in DNA: TGTGCCAGCAGCGAGGGATTCGGACAGGGCACCTACGAGCAGTACTTC. The chain links TRBV9 to TRBJ2-7; 8 bases line up with TRBD1. The J segment lost 2 bases and the V segment lost 3 bases, leaving 10 bases of the junction unmatched. This CDR3 is 16 amino acids long. Germline V lookup: CDR1 SGDLS, CDR2 YYNGEE.

The chain combines TRBV7-2 with TRBJ2-3; 13 positions match TRBD2. Germline lookup yields CDR1 SGHTA and CDR2 FQGNSA. Losses at the gene ends were 4 bases for V and 7 bases for J; bases not matched to a gene: 14. The CDR3 runs to 18 residues. Written as DNA, the CDR3 is TGTGCCAGCAGCTCCCCCCTTGCACTAGCGGGGGGGCCTTATACGCAGTATTTT. It translates to CASSSPLALAGGPYTQYF.

This chain uses TRBV9 with TRBJ1-2; 8 nucleotides align to TRBD1. The length of the CDR3 is 14 residues. Germline V gene data show CDR1 as SGDLS and CDR2 as YYNGEE. V was pared by 3 bases and J by 5 bases, with 6 bases of the junction left unmatched. The CDR3 DNA reads TGTGCCAGCAGCGGAGGACAGGGAATTTATGGCTACACCTTC. This gives the protein CASSGGQGIYGYTF.

This chain connects TRBV9 to TRBJ2-1; TRBD2 agrees at 14 bases. This CDR3 has 20 amino acids. Germline loops: CDR1 SGDLS, CDR2 YYNGEE. V gave up 2 bases and J gave up 0 bases; unmatched junction bases: 10. CDR3 sequence reads: CASSVSGLAGGSSSYNEQFF. In nucleotides, the CDR3 is TGTGCCAGCAGCGTTAGCGGACTAGCGGGAGGCTCTAGCTCCTACAATGAGCAGTTCTTC.

This clone was seen only once. The gene calls are TRBV10-2 and TRBJ2-2; 7 bases align to TRBD2. Unmatched junction bases numbered 3, after V lost 6 bases and J lost 2 bases. The CDR3 runs to 14 residues. CDR1 is WSHSY and CDR2 is SAAADI in the germline V gene. Written as DNA, the CDR3 is TGCGCCAGCAGACCTAGCGGAAACACCGGGGAGCTGTTTTTT. Translation gives CASRPSGNTGELFF.

The chain links TRBV28 to TRBJ2-3; tentative D call: TRBD1 (5 bases). From germline, CDR1 is MDHEN and CDR2 SYDVKM. Between the trimmed V and J ends, which lost 5 bases and 0 bases, there was a span of 9 bases. The CDR3 has 14 residues. The CDR3 loop is CASSTQGSTDTQYF. The CDR3 nucleotides read TGTGCCAGCAGTACTCAGGGCAGCACAGATACGCAGTATTTT. Drawing the rest from reference TRBV28 and TRBJ2-3, the complete variable domain is DVKVTQSSRYLVKRTGEKVFLECVQDMDHENMFWYRQDPGLGLRLIYFSYDVKMKEKGDIPEGYSVSREKKERFSLILESASTNQTSMYLCASSTQGSTDTQYFGPGTRLTVL.

V gene TRBV18 combines with J gene TRBJ1-2; the D is unclear. The CDR3 runs to 13 residues. Trimming removed 3 bases at V and 7 bases at J, with 12 bases between. Per germline, CDR1 KGHSH and CDR2 LQKENI. CDR3 DNA: TGTGCCAGCTCACCTGTCGATCGGGGTGGCTACACCTTC. Its protein is CASSPVDRGGYTF.